The 12 T cell receptor beta chains presented below share a single source sample, sequenced in a study of cytomegalovirus exposure and HLA in healthy donors. The study ran its PCR with 60 Vbeta and 13 Jbeta primers. TCRdb keeps only in-frame clones here, not all; method: immunoSEQ multiplex PCR. Its clone listing holds about 33,000 clones. Sequences were obtained from PBMCs. The source is a man aged 40-49 years in good health and CMV-seronegative.

The chain carries TRBV7-2 and TRBJ2-7; 7 nucleotides line up with TRBD2. Germline CDR1 and CDR2: SGHTA and FQGNSA. The CDR3 is made up of 16 amino acids. Trimming took 5 bases from V and 2 from J; bases not matched to a gene: 12. The CDR3 loop reads CASSPMGGGSTYEQYF. The CDR3, as DNA: TGTGCCAGCAGCCCCATGGGGGGAGGGTCCACCTACGAGCAGTACTTC.

This sequence joins TRBV11-1 and TRBJ2-3, with TRBD1 matching over 7 bases. Trimming at V came to 6 bases and at J to 4 bases, leaving 13 bases not matched to a gene. Per germline, CDR1 SGHAT and CDR2 FQDESV (reference sequence). The CDR3 consists of 16 residues. DNA for the CDR3: TGTGCCAGCAGGCCTGCACAGGGGTTGTTTGCAGATACGCAGTATTTT. It encodes CASRPAQGLFADTQYF.

The genes are TRBV5-1 and TRBJ2-3; 11 nucleotides agree with TRBD2. Germline values: CDR1 SGHRS, CDR2 YFSETQ. The CDR3 length is 15 residues. Trimming removed 4 bases from V and 2 bases from J; junction bases left unmatched: 3. CDR3 in amino acids: CASSPGLAATDTQYF. For the CDR3, the DNA is TGCGCCAGCAGCCCGGGACTAGCGGCCACAGATACGCAGTATTTT.

This chain uses TRBV11-1 with TRBJ2-7, with 10 bases that match TRBD1. V lost 6 bases to trimming and J lost 7 bases; unmatched junction nucleotides: 9. Germline assignment: CDR1 SGHAT and CDR2 FQDESV (reference sequence). This CDR3 comprises 14 residues. The CDR3 sequence is CASRLGTGDLEQYF. The CDR3, as DNA: TGTGCCAGCAGACTCGGGACAGGGGATTTGGAGCAGTACTTC. The whole variable domain, remainder taken from reference TRBV11-1 and TRBJ2-7, is EAEVAQSPRYKITEKSQAVAFWCDPISGHATLYWYRQILGQGPELLVQFQDESVVDDSQLPKDRFSAERLKGVDSTLKIQPAELGDSAMYLCASRLGTGDLEQYFGPGTRLTVT.

This chain links TRBV29-1 with TRBJ2-3; TRBD2 is a possible D gene (6 bases). The CDR3 covers 16 residues. The germline V gene encodes CDR1 SQVTM and CDR2 ANQGSEA. The V end was cut by 2 bases, the J end by 3 bases, with 18 bases between. Here the CDR3 reads CSVERLGLGGTDTQYF. The CDR3 region has the DNA TGCAGCGTTGAAAGGCTCGGCTTAGGAGGGACAGATACGCAGTATTTT.

The chain links TRBV28 to TRBJ2-7; 11 bases are a match to TRBD2. The germline CDR1 and CDR2 sequences are MDHEN and SYDVKM. The CDR3 contains 15 residues. V dropped 6 bases and J dropped 7; count of bases not matched to a gene: 11. CDR3 sequence reads: CASRGLSGRAEEQYF. As DNA, the CDR3 is TGTGCCAGCAGGGGACTTAGCGGGAGGGCCGAAGAGCAGTACTTC.

The chain is built from TRBV29-1 and TRBJ2-7; D is uncertain. Per germline, CDR1 SQVTM and CDR2 ANQGSEA. The CDR3 totals 12 residues. The V gene lost 4 bases and the J gene lost 2 bases, with 9 bases spanning the gap. CDR3: CSVVVSAYEQYF. The CDR3 DNA sequence: TGCAGCGTTGTAGTAAGCGCCTACGAGCAGTACTTC.

This chain links TRBV6-1 with TRBJ1-5; 7 bases are a match to TRBD1. J was trimmed by 1 base and V by 4 bases; bases with no gene match: 13. In germline, CDR1 is MNHNS, CDR2 SASEGT. The CDR3 sequence is 18 residues long. The CDR3 loop reads CASSGSGQTSASNQPQHF. The DNA for the CDR3 is TGTGCCAGCAGTGGCTCGGGACAGACTTCAGCGAGCAATCAGCCCCAGCATTTT.

The gene calls are TRBV7-9 and TRBJ1-1, with a tentative D call TRBD1 (5 bases). The V gene lost 4 bases and the J gene lost 4 bases, with 13 bases spanning the gap. The CDR3 contains 14 residues. CDR1 is SEHNR, CDR2 FQNEAQ, per germline (reference sequence). CDR3 protein: CASSWGGRGTEAFF. The CDR3 DNA sequence: TGTGCCAGCAGCTGGGGGGGGAGAGGCACTGAAGCTTTCTTT.

The rearrangement links TRBV11-3 to TRBJ2-7; TRBD1 matches 7 bases. V lost 3 bases to trimming and J lost 1 base; unmatched junction nucleotides: 3. The germline V gene has CDR1 SGHNT and CDR2 YENEEA. CDR3 length equals 14 residues. The DNA of the CDR3 is TGTGCCAGCAGCTTGGGGACAGAGTCCTACGAGCAGTACTTC. Encoded protein: CASSLGTESYEQYF.

The chain uses TRBV18 and TRBJ1-3; 9 bases map to TRBD1. The germline gives CDR1 KGHSH, CDR2 LQKENI. The CDR3 extends over 14 amino acids. Trimming cost V 6 bases and J 4 bases; bases outside gene matches: 4. For the CDR3, the DNA is TGTGCCAGCTCTGGACAGGGGTACGGAAACACCATATATTTT. This sequence encodes CASSGQGYGNTIYF.

This sequence joins TRBV29-1 and TRBJ1-1; D is perhaps TRBD1 (5 bases). Trimming removed 7 bases at V and 5 bases at J, with 17 bases between. Germline values: CDR1 SQVTM, CDR2 ANQGSEA. This CDR3 has 13 residues. The CDR3 is CSADSRGRTEAFF. In DNA form, the CDR3 reads TGCAGCGCCGATTCCCGGGGGAGGACTGAAGCTTTCTTT.